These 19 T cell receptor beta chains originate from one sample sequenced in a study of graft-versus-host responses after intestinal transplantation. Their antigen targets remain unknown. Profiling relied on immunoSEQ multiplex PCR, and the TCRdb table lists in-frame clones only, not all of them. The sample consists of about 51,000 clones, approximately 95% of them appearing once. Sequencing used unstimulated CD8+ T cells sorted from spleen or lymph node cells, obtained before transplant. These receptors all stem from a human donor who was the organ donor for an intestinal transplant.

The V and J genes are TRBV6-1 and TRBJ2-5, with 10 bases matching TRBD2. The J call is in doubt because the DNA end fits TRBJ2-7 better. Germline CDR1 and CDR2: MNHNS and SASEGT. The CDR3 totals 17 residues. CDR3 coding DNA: TGTGCCAGCAGTGAATTAGGAACGACTAGCGGGTTAGCCGAGCAGTACTTC. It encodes CASSELGTTSGLAEQYF.

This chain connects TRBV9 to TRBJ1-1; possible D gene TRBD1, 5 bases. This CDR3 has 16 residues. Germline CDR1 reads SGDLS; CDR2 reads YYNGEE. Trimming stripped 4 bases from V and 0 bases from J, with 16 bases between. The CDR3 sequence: CASSHSTGTMNTEAFF. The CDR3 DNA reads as TGTGCCAGCAGCCATTCCACGGGGACCATGAACACTGAAGCTTTCTTT.

CDR3 sequence: CASSQPRVSKSYNSPLHF. The CDR3 nucleotides are TGTGCCAGCAGCCAGCCCAGGGTAAGTAAGTCCTATAATTCACCCCTCCACTTT. The gene calls are TRBV16 and TRBJ1-6, with a tentative D call TRBD1 (5 bases). V dropped 3 bases and J dropped 1 base, with 16 bases sitting between them. CDR1 KGHSY and CDR2 FQNENV come from the germline V gene. The CDR3 extends over 18 amino acids.

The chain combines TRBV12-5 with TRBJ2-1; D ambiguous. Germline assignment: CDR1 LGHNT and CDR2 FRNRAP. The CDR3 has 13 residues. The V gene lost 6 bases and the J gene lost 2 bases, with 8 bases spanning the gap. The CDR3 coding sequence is TGTGCTAGTGGGGCCTCTCCCTACAATGAGCAGTTCTTC. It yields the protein CASGASPYNEQFF.

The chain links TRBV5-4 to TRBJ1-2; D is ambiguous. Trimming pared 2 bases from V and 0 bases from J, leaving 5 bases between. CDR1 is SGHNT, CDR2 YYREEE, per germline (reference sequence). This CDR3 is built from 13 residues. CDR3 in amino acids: CASSFGTNYGYTF. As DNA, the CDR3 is TGTGCCAGCAGCTTTGGGACTAACTATGGCTACACCTTC.

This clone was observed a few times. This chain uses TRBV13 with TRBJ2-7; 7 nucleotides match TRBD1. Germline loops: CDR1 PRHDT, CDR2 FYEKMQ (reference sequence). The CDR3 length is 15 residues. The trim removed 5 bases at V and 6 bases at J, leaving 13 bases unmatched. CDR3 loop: CASSRRQKGAVEQYF. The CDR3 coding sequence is TGTGCCAGCAGCCGACGACAGAAGGGGGCGGTCGAGCAGTACTTC.

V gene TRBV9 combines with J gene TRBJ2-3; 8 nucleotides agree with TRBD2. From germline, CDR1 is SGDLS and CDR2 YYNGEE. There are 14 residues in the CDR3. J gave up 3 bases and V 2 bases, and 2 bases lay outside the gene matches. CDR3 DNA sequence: TGTGCCAGCAGCGTTAGCGGGGCGACAGATACGCAGTATTTT. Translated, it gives CASSVSGATDTQYF.

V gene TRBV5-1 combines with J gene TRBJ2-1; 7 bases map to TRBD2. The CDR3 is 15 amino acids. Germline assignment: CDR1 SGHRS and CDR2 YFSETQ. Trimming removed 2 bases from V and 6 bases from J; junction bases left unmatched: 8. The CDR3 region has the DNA TGCGCCAGCAGCTTAGGGACTACGGAGGGCAATGAGCAGTTCTTC. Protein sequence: CASSLGTTEGNEQFF.

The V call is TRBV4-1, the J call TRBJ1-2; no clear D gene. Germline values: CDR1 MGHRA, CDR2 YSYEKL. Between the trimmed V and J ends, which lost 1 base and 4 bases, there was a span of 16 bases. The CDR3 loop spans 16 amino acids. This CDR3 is CASSQAVSAFVYGYTF. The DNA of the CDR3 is TGCGCCAGCAGCCAAGCTGTATCGGCCTTTGTCTATGGCTACACCTTC.

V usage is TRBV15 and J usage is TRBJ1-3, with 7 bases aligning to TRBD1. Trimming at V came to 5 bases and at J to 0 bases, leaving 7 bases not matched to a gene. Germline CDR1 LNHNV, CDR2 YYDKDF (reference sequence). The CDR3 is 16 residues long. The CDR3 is CATSPDRAYSGNTIYF. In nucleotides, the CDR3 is TGTGCCACCAGCCCAGACAGGGCTTACTCTGGAAACACCATATATTTT.

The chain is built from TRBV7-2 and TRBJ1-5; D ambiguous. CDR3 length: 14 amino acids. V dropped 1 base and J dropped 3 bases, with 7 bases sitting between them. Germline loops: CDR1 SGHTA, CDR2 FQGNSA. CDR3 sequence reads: CASSLGTPNQPQHF. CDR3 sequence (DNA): TGTGCCAGCAGCTTAGGTACACCCAATCAGCCCCAGCATTTT.

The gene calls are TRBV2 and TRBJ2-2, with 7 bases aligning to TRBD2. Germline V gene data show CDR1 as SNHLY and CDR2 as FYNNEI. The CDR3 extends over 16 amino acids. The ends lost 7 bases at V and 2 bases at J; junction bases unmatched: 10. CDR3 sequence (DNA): TGTGCCAGCACCTTGTGGGGCGGGGGAAACACCGGGGAGCTGTTTTTT. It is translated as CASTLWGGGNTGELFF.

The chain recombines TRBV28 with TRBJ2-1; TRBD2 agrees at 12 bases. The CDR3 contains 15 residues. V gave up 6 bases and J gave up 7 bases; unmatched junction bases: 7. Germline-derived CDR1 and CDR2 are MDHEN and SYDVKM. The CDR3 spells CASRYLAGGGNEQFF. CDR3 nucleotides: TGTGCCAGCAGATACCTAGCGGGGGGGGGAAATGAGCAGTTCTTC.

The CDR3 is CASSFKSGPQETQYF. Written as DNA, the CDR3 is TGCGCCAGCAGCTTTAAATCAGGGCCCCAAGAGACCCAGTACTTC. This sequence joins TRBV5-1 and TRBJ2-5; TRBD1 might be the D (5 bases). The CDR3 loop spans 15 amino acids. The V end lost 2 bases, the J end lost 1 base, and 12 bases lay between the germline ends. In germline, CDR1 is SGHRS, CDR2 YFSETQ.

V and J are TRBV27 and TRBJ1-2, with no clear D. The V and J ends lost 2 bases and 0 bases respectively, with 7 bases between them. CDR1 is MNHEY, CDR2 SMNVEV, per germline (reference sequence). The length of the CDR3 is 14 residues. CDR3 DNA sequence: TGTGCCAGCAGTTTAGATTCAGCTAACTATGGCTACACCTTC. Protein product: CASSLDSANYGYTF.

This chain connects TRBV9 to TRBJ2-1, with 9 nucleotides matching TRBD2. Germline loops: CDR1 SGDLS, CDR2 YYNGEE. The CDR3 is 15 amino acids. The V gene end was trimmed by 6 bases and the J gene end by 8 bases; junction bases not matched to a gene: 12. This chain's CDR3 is CASKPGGGAFHEQFF. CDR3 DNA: TGTGCCAGCAAGCCAGGCGGGGGGGCCTTCCATGAGCAGTTCTTC.

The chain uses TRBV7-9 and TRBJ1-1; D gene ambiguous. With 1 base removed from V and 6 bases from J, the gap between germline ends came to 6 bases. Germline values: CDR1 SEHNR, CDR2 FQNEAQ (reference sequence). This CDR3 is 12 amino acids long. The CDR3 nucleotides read TGTGCCAGCAGCTTAGGGGCTTCTGAAGCTTTCTTT. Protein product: CASSLGASEAFF. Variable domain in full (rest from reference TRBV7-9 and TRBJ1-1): DTGVSQNPRHKITKRGQNVTFRCDPISEHNRLYWYRQTLGQGPEFLTYFQNEAQLEKSRLLSDRFSAERPKGSFSTLEIQRTEQGDSAMYLCASSLGASEAFFGQGTRLTVV.

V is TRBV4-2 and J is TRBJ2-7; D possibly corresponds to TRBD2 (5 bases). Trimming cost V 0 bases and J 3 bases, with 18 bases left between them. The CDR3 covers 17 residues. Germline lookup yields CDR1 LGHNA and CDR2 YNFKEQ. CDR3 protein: CASSQETSTPAGYEQYF. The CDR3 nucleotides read TGTGCCAGCAGCCAAGAGACGTCAACACCGGCGGGCTACGAGCAGTACTTC.

CDR3 coding DNA: TGTGCCAGCAGCCAAGTTATCGGGGGAACTGAAGCTTTCTTT. Its protein is CASSQVIGGTEAFF. V usage is TRBV14 and J usage is TRBJ1-1; a weak D match, TRBD1 (5 bases). CDR1 and CDR2 (germline): SGHDN, FVKESK. This CDR3 has 14 residues. Trimming removed 1 base from V and 5 bases from J, with 11 bases in between. Full variable domain (rest looked up from reference TRBV14 and TRBJ1-1): EAGVTQFPSHSVIEKGQTVTLRCDPISGHDNLYWYRRVMGKEIKFLLHFVKESKQDESGMPNNRFLAERTGGTYSTLKVQPAELEDSGVYFCASSQVIGGTEAFFGQGTRLTVV.